This is a list of T cell receptor beta chains from one sample in a study of early T cells in non-severe SARS-CoV-2 infection. Via MiXCR, TCRdb re-called the 5' RACE reads, giving one row per CDR3 protein. The table shows some 96,000 distinct CDR3 sequences, with 9.5% to 11% occurring only once. Sample: whole blood, taken at baseline. The receptors derive from an adult who was a healthcare worker with PCR-confirmed SARS-CoV-2 infection or an uninfected control (not recorded which). Both conserved end residues are part of each CDR3. Fields, in order: V gene, CDR3 protein.

V: TRBV5-6
CDR3: CASSRTGDQETQYF

V: TRBV19
CDR3: CASEGTSDLKFF

V: TRBV7-8
CDR3: CASSLNPTSGRIPYNEQFF

V: TRBV4-2
CDR3: CASSQDIGTGGNYNEQFF

V: TRBV7-2
CDR3: CASSRQRGTTDTQYF

V: TRBV19
CDR3: CASSSGTPHGTGYEQYF

V: TRBV29-1
CDR3: CSVQGGSEQFF

V: TRBV9
CDR3: CASSVLSEGKATGELFF

V: TRBV3-1
CDR3: CASSQEGSEAFF

V: TRBV12-3/TRBV12-4
CDR3: CASSRGGAGSTDTQYF

V: TRBV19
CDR3: CASRLDRDQPQHF

V: TRBV6-6
CDR3: CASSAQGNTIYF

V: TRBV6-5
CDR3: CASSYKGQGLYGYTF

V: TRBV9
CDR3: CASSVELGEKLFF

V: TRBV2
CDR3: CASSNDRDGANVLTF

V: TRBV6-1
CDR3: CASRAGGYNQPQHF

V: TRBV9
CDR3: CASSPDRDYGYTF

V: TRBV19
CDR3: CASSIRPEGRVRNEQFF

V: TRBV4-1
CDR3: CASSQGLAGSGNEQFF

V: TRBV19
CDR3: CASSTREASGGTDTQYF

V: TRBV5-8
CDR3: CASSSRQIIADEAFF

V: TRBV20-1
CDR3: CSARDGGLGAFF

V: TRBV29-1
CDR3: CSVYTGTSAYEQYF

V: TRBV20-1
CDR3: CSASLLTGAFGQPQHF

V: TRBV7-2
CDR3: CASSFASDPGEQYF

V: TRBV7-9
CDR3: CASSLETAIYGYTF

V: TRBV29-1
CDR3: CSVLGADGYTF

V: TRBV5-4
CDR3: CASSSPGQDLKTQYF

V: TRBV7-9
CDR3: CASSLGSYEQYF

V: TRBV20-1
CDR3: CSGGGRPSYEQYF

V: TRBV6-5
CDR3: CASSPWGGWNSPLHF

V: TRBV19
CDR3: CASRHAQGKPQHF

V: TRBV15
CDR3: CATSPPSGSPLHF

V: TRBV10-1
CDR3: CASSRGTGLPYEQYF

V: TRBV5-1
CDR3: CASSLGQGAEGNTIYF

V: TRBV7-9
CDR3: CASSEVGFPFIQDTQYF

V: TRBV11-1
CDR3: CASSLELASNTGELFF

V: TRBV11-3
CDR3: CASSLDLSGNHYEQYF

V: TRBV29-1
CDR3: CSVGTGSNEQFF

V: TRBV5-6
CDR3: CASSSSLDRAHEQYF

V: TRBV7-9
CDR3: CASSDIIRGSEAFF

V: TRBV5-1
CDR3: CASSLESGSYNEQFF

V: TRBV20-1
CDR3: CSARRTGVNYGYTF